Each of the 30 T cell receptor beta chains below was sequenced from the same sample in a study of T cells after yellow fever vaccination. TCRdb reprocessed the 5' RACE reads via MiXCR and lists one record per CDR3 protein. Of more than 300,000 distinct CDR3 sequences in the sample, 3.5% to 5% were seen once. Sequencing used PBMCs, obtained 15 days after the yellow fever booster vaccination. The receptors originated from a young man who received the YFV17D yellow fever vaccine.

This clonotype was observed a handful of times. The chain couples TRBV4-2 to TRBJ1-6; tentatively, D is TRBD1 (5 bases). The length of the CDR3 is 16 residues. Germline CDR1 reads LGHNA; CDR2 reads YNFKEQ. V dropped 4 bases and J dropped 2 bases, with 12 bases sitting between them. CDR3 sequence reads: CASSPSGATYNSPLHF. The CDR3 DNA reads TGTGCCAGCAGCCCCTCCGGGGCCACCTATAATTCACCCCTCCACTTT.

This clonotype was seen ten or more times. The CDR3 here is CASSGVDSYEQYV. DNA of the CDR3: TGTGCCAGCAGCGGGGTAGACTCCTACGAGCAGTACGTC. V usage is TRBV5-6 and J usage is TRBJ2-7, with no clear D. Trimming shortened V by 4 bases and J by 0 bases, and 8 bases separated the two germline ends. Germline CDR1 SGHDT, CDR2 YYEEEE. The CDR3 is 13 amino acids.

In DNA, the CDR3 is TGCGCCAGCGGATACGGGGGCACTGAAGCTTTCTTT. Protein sequence: CASGYGGTEAFF. The chain links TRBV5-1 to TRBJ1-1; weak D call: TRBD1 (5 bases). The CDR3 consists of 12 residues. Looked up from germline, CDR1 is SGHRS and CDR2 is YFSETQ. Trimming removed 7 bases at V and 4 bases at J, with 11 bases between.

This clonotype has at least ten counts. The V call is TRBV9, the J call TRBJ2-5; possible D gene TRBD2, 5 bases. The germline gives CDR1 SGDLS, CDR2 YYNGEE. Trimming cost V 3 bases and J 4 bases, with 13 bases left between them. CDR3 length equals 14 residues. The chain's CDR3 is CASSAPGRGETQYF. DNA of the CDR3: TGTGCCAGCAGCGCTCCTGGACGGGGAGAGACCCAGTACTTC. The whole variable domain, filled in from reference TRBV9 and TRBJ2-5, reads DSGVTQTPKHLITATGQRVTLRCSPRSGDLSVYWYQQSLDQGLQFLIQYYNGEERAKGNILERFSAQQFPDLHSELNLSSLELGDSALYFCASSAPGRGETQYFGPGTRLLVL.

At least ten counts were recorded for this clonotype. The chain is built from TRBV12-3 or TRBV12-4 and TRBJ1-4; 8 nucleotides line up with TRBD1. This CDR3 is built from 15 residues. V trimming: 5 bases; J trimming: 4 bases; junction bases outside the gene matches: 6. CDR3 protein: CASSADRGRNEKLFF. The CDR3 coding sequence is TGTGCCAGCAGTGCCGACAGGGGACGTAATGAAAAACTGTTTTTT.

The table lists this clonotype with many counts. The J gene is TRBJ1-1, the V gene TRBV5-1, with a weak D call TRBD1 (5 bases). The V and J ends lost 5 bases and 4 bases respectively, with 15 bases between them. This CDR3 comprises 14 residues. Germline CDR1 is SGHRS and CDR2 is YFSETQ. The CDR3 DNA sequence: TGCGCCAGCAGGATAGCCGGGACGGGCACTGAAGCTTTCTTT. As protein: CASRIAGTGTEAFF.

This clonotype occurred a few times. The gene calls are TRBV2 and TRBJ1-1; 7 bases align to TRBD1. J gave up 1 base and V 6 bases, and 2 bases lay outside the gene matches. From germline, CDR1 is SNHLY and CDR2 FYNNEI. This CDR3 spans 13 amino acids. The CDR3 DNA follows: TGTGCCAGCAGGAACAGGGGGAACACTGAAGCTTTCTTT. Protein: CASRNRGNTEAFF.

This clonotype was picked up a small number of times. This chain joins TRBV4-3 and TRBJ1-2; TRBD1 matches 7 bases. Trimming took 3 bases from V and 2 from J; bases not matched to a gene: 6. CDR1 and CDR2 from the germline V gene are LGHNA and YSLEER. The CDR3 sequence is 15 residues long. Written as DNA, the CDR3 is TGCGCCAGCAGCCACCCGACAGGGAAGAACTATGGCTACACCTTC. Residues: CASSHPTGKNYGYTF.

J is TRBJ2-1 and V is TRBV12-3 or TRBV12-4; the match to TRBD2 covers 12 bases. The length of the CDR3 is 16 residues. V lost 2 bases and J lost 6; bases outside the gene matches: 5. CDR3 coding DNA: TGTGCCAGCAGTTTAAGACTAGCGGGGGTGGGCAATGAGCAGTTCTTC. This translates into CASSLRLAGVGNEQFF.

This clonotype was seen a handful of times. V gene TRBV7-2 combines with J gene TRBJ2-7, with D hard to call. The CDR3 is 15 residues long. From germline, CDR1 is SGHTA and CDR2 FQGNSA. Trimming pared 1 base from V and 3 bases from J, leaving 13 bases between. As DNA, the CDR3 is TGTGCCAGCAGCTTAGGGGCCCTCTTCAACTACGAGCAGTACTTC. Amino acids: CASSLGALFNYEQYF.

This clonotype showed up many times. V and J are TRBV7-9 and TRBJ1-4; 7 positions agree with TRBD1. The CDR3 spans 12 residues. V shed 5 bases, J shed 14 bases, and the junction held 8 bases outside the gene matches. CDR1 and CDR2 from the germline V gene are SEHNR and FQNEAQ (reference sequence). CDR3 loop: CASSPPRQGLFF. CDR3 bases: TGTGCCAGCAGCCCACCCCGACAGGGCCTGTTTTTT. The complete variable domain, with remaining parts taken from reference TRBV7-9 and TRBJ1-4, reads DTGVSQNPRHKITKRGQNVTFRCDPISEHNRLYWYRQTLGQGPEFLTYFQNEAQLEKSRLLSDRFSAERPKGSFSTLEIQRTEQGDSAMYLCASSPPRQGLFFGSGTQLSVL.

This clonotype was counted between two and nine times. This sequence joins TRBV4-2 and TRBJ1-6, with D possibly TRBD1 on 5 matching bases. The germline V gene has CDR1 LGHNA and CDR2 YNFKEQ. CDR3 length: 17 residues. V was trimmed by 2 bases and J by 5 bases, leaving 16 bases between them. CDR3 protein: CASSQRAGGVDNSPLHF. CDR3 sequence (DNA): TGTGCCAGCAGCCAAAGGGCGGGGGGGGTGGATAATTCACCCCTCCACTTT.

This clonotype appeared a single time. An end of the junction differs from the germline gene, which may be a read error. The V gene is TRBV3-1, the J gene TRBJ2-3; D may be TRBD2 (6 bases). Germline V gene data show CDR1 as LGHDT and CDR2 as YNNKEL (reference sequence). This CDR3 has 13 amino acids. Here the CDR3 reads CASSQSGEDKQYF. The CDR3 bases are TGTGCCAGCAGCCAATCGGGGGAAGATAAGCAGTATTTT.

This clonotype was recorded many times. The chain joins TRBV28 to TRBJ2-3; TRBD1 agrees at 7 bases. CDR1 is MDHEN, CDR2 SYDVKM, per germline. The J segment lost 3 bases and the V segment lost 3 bases, leaving 9 bases of the junction unmatched. CDR3 length: 16 residues. The CDR3 sequence: CASSFIDRVRTDTQYF. CDR3 in DNA: TGTGCCAGCAGTTTCATAGACAGGGTTCGGACAGATACGCAGTATTTT.

DNA of the CDR3: TGTGCCAGCAGTTTTCCACCTCAGGGGATTAACTATGGCTACACCTTC. Its translation is CASSFPPQGINYGYTF. The V and J genes are TRBV28 and TRBJ1-2; possible D gene TRBD1, 6 bases. Trimming took 3 bases from V and 1 from J, leaving 15 bases between them. Germline V gene lookup returns CDR1 MDHEN and CDR2 SYDVKM. This CDR3 contains 16 residues.

This clonotype has just a few counts. The rearrangement joins TRBV5-1 to TRBJ1-1, with D perhaps TRBD1 (5 bases). Germline V CDR1 and CDR2: SGHRS, YFSETQ. The CDR3 consists of 14 residues. Trimming shortened V by 2 bases and J by 1 base, and 9 bases separated the two germline ends. The chain's CDR3 is CASSFIGGNTEAFF. As DNA, the CDR3 is TGCGCCAGCAGCTTTATTGGGGGGAACACTGAAGCTTTCTTT. The entire variable domain, with the rest obtained from reference TRBV5-1 and TRBJ1-1, is as follows: KAGVTQTPRYLIKTRGQQVTLSCSPISGHRSVSWYQQTPGQGLQFLFEYFSETQRNKGNFPGRFSGRQFSNSRSEMNVSTLELGDSALYLCASSFIGGNTEAFFGQGTRLTVV.

There are many counts of this clonotype. This rearrangement joins TRBV9 to TRBJ1-6; D gene ambiguous. The V gene lost 0 bases and the J gene lost 6 bases, with 10 bases spanning the gap. Per germline, CDR1 SGDLS and CDR2 YYNGEE. CDR3 size: 15 residues. CDR3 sequence reads: CASSVVGNINSPLHF. CDR3 coding DNA: TGTGCCAGCAGCGTAGTAGGAAACATTAATTCACCCCTCCACTTT.

The chain joins TRBV29-1 to TRBJ1-2; D is perhaps TRBD1 (5 bases). The ends were cut back, 1 base at V and 3 bases at J, with 9 bases in the middle. The germline V gene encodes CDR1 SQVTM and CDR2 ANQGSEA. This CDR3 is built from 13 residues. CDR3 DNA sequence: TGCAGCGTTGAAGTCGGGGACGACTATGGCTACACCTTC. Translating gives CSVEVGDDYGYTF. The complete variable domain, with remaining parts taken from reference TRBV29-1 and TRBJ1-2, reads SAVISQKPSRDICQRGTSLTIQCQVDSQVTMMFWYRQQPGQSLTLIATANQGSEATYESGFVIDKFPISRPNLTFSTLTVSNMSPEDSSIYLCSVEVGDDYGYTFGSGTRLTVV.

In its sample, this clonotype was seen many times. The chain joins TRBV29-1 to TRBJ1-1; 9 nucleotides align to TRBD1. Germline V gene lookup returns CDR1 SQVTM and CDR2 ANQGSEA. The CDR3 is 13 amino acids. V was pared by 7 bases and J by 11 bases, with 14 bases of the junction left unmatched. CDR3 coding DNA: TGCAGCGCTAAACCGTCGTTAGACAGGGGGGCTTTCTTT. As protein: CSAKPSLDRGAFF.

This clonotype was observed at least ten times. The chain joins TRBV12-3 or TRBV12-4 to TRBJ1-2; D ambiguous. This CDR3 has 13 amino acids. Trimming shortened V by 3 bases and J by 4 bases, and 9 bases separated the two germline ends. The CDR3 spells CASSFGTSYGYTF. CDR3 nucleotides: TGTGCCAGCAGTTTTGGCACCTCCTATGGCTACACCTTC.

This clonotype showed up just once. The gene calls are TRBV4-3 and TRBJ2-5, with D tentatively TRBD1 or TRBD2 (5 bases each). Trimming left V 0 bases short and J 9 bases short, with 8 bases between. This CDR3 contains 12 residues. Germline values: CDR1 LGHNA, CDR2 YSLEER. CDR3 nucleotide sequence: TGCGCCAGCAGCCAAGATCGGGGACCCCAGTACTTC. It is translated as CASSQDRGPQYF.

The table lists this clonotype with many counts. J is TRBJ1-6 and V is TRBV7-9; 7 bases line up with TRBD1. CDR1 is SEHNR, CDR2 FQNEAQ, per germline (reference sequence). CDR3 size: 17 residues. V trimming: 4 bases; J trimming: 9 bases; junction bases outside the gene matches: 15. CDR3: CASSSTRGGANGSPLHF. DNA of the CDR3: TGTGCCAGCAGCTCGACCAGAGGGGGCGCGAATGGTTCACCCCTCCACTTT.

This clonotype occurred many times. This chain uses TRBV6-4 with TRBJ2-3; 13 nucleotides align to TRBD2. The germline CDR1 and CDR2 sequences are MRHNA and SNTAGT. The CDR3 contains 13 residues. V lost 3 bases, J lost 12 bases, and 3 bases stayed unmatched. The chain's CDR3 is CASSELAGGPQYF. The DNA of the CDR3 is TGTGCCAGCAGTGAACTAGCGGGGGGGCCACAGTATTTT.

At least ten counts were recorded for this clonotype. This chain connects TRBV29-1 to TRBJ2-4; no definite D call. Deletions cut 1 base from V and 2 bases from J, with 6 bases between. CDR1 is SQVTM and CDR2 is ANQGSEA in the germline V gene. CDR3 length: 13 residues. The CDR3 DNA is TGCAGCGTTGAAGGGATACCCAAAAACATTCAGTACTTC. Residues: CSVEGIPKNIQYF.

The rearrangement uses TRBV12-3 or TRBV12-4 and TRBJ1-5; D remains unclear. Trimming stripped 3 bases from V and 3 bases from J, with 12 bases between. The length of the CDR3 is 15 residues. The CDR3 sequence is CASSLGFGPNQPQHF. Here the CDR3 DNA reads TGTGCCAGCAGTTTGGGTTTTGGCCCCAATCAGCCCCAGCATTTT.

The chain recombines TRBV5-1 with TRBJ2-6, with TRBD1 as a possible D gene (5 bases). Trimming stripped 7 bases from V and 2 bases from J, with 13 bases between. This CDR3 contains 15 residues. Per the germline V gene, CDR1 is SGHRS and CDR2 is YFSETQ. The CDR3 nucleotides read TGCGCCAGCTGGGGCAGGCTCGCTGGGGCCAACGTCCTGACTTTC. Translating it yields CASWGRLAGANVLTF.

This clonotype was picked up a small number of times. V and J are TRBV12-3 or TRBV12-4 and TRBJ1-6; unclear D gene. CDR3 length equals 15 residues. Trimming removed 6 bases from V and 6 bases from J, with 15 bases in between. The chain's CDR3 is CASSPDPGVNSPLHF. The CDR3 DNA reads TGTGCCAGCAGCCCCGACCCCGGGGTTAATTCACCCCTCCACTTT.

The J gene is TRBJ1-6, the V gene TRBV5-1; D is unclear. Trimming removed 0 bases at V and 3 bases at J, with 7 bases between. The CDR3 totals 15 residues. Germline lookup yields CDR1 SGHRS and CDR2 YFSETQ. The CDR3 bases are TGCGCCAGCAGCTTGGAGGGAGGCTATAATTCACCCCTCCACTTT. Encoded protein: CASSLEGGYNSPLHF. Full variable domain (rest looked up from reference TRBV5-1 and TRBJ1-6): KAGVTQTPRYLIKTRGQQVTLSCSPISGHRSVSWYQQTPGQGLQFLFEYFSETQRNKGNFPGRFSGRQFSNSRSEMNVSTLELGDSALYLCASSLEGGYNSPLHFGNGTRLTVT.

V gene TRBV20-1 combines with J gene TRBJ1-6; D perhaps matches TRBD1 (5 bases). The CDR3 consists of 16 residues. Germline V gene lookup returns CDR1 DFQATT and CDR2 SNEGSKA (reference sequence). The V gene lost 0 bases and the J gene lost 0 bases, with 9 bases spanning the gap. The CDR3, as DNA: TGCAGTGCTAGAGATGCGAGGGGCTCCTATAATTCACCCCTCCACTTT. Translated: CSARDARGSYNSPLHF.

This clonotype appeared a few times. The rearrangement joins TRBV5-1 to TRBJ2-2; D might be TRBD2 (5 bases). This CDR3 has 19 amino acids. Trimming pared 4 bases from V and 0 bases from J, leaving 22 bases between. From germline, CDR1 is SGHRS and CDR2 YFSETQ. CDR3 in amino acids: CASSPQYPSRRANTGELFF. CDR3 sequence (DNA): TGCGCCAGCAGCCCGCAATACCCATCCCGGCGGGCGAACACCGGGGAGCTGTTTTTT.